The text below deals with one T cell receptor beta chain. The data derive from a study of blood T cells in healthy people across ages. A sample-barcoded 5' primer and a J-beta primer mix were used in a second PCR of roughly 7 to 11 cycles. TCRdb passed the 5' RACE reads through MiXCR, listing each CDR3 protein once. The sample lists approximately 790,000 distinct CDR3 sequences, approximately 59% seen once, with roughly 26% in the top ten. Every sample yielded at least 6 million isolated PBMCs. Every sample gave at least 5.5 micrograms of total RNA when it was extracted. CDR3 length: 14 amino acids. Per germline, CDR1 SGDLS and CDR2 YYNGEE. The V gene lost 4 bases and the J gene lost 1 base, with 12 bases spanning the gap.

The chain couples TRBV9 to TRBJ2-7, with D hard to call. The sequencing sample was made of blood. This TCR was recovered from a man between 25 and 39 years old in good health. The CDR3 sequence: CASSRGPQSYEQYF. For the CDR3, the DNA is TGTGCCAGCAGCAGAGGACCCCAGTCCTACGAGCAGTACTTC.